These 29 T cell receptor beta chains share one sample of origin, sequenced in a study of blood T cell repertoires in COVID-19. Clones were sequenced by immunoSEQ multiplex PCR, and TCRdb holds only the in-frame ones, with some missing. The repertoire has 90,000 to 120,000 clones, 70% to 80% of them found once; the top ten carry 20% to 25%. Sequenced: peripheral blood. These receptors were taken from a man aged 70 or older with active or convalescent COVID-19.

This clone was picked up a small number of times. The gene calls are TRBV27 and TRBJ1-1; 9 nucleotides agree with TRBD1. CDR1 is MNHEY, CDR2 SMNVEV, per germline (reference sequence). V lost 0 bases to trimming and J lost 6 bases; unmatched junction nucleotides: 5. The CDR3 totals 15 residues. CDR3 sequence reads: CASSLSDRGVAEAFF. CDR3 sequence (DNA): TGTGCCAGCAGTTTATCGGACAGGGGTGTGGCTGAAGCTTTCTTT.

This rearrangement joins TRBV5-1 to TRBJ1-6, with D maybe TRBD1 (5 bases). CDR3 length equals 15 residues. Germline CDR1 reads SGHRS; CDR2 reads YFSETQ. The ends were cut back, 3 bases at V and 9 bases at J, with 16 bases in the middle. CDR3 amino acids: CASSSTGLRGSPLHF. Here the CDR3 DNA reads TGCGCCAGCAGCTCTACAGGTCTCCGTGGTTCACCCCTCCACTTT. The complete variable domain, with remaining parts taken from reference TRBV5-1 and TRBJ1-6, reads KAGVTQTPRYLIKTRGQQVTLSCSPISGHRSVSWYQQTPGQGLQFLFEYFSETQRNKGNFPGRFSGRQFSNSRSEMNVSTLELGDSALYLCASSSTGLRGSPLHFGNGTRLTVT.

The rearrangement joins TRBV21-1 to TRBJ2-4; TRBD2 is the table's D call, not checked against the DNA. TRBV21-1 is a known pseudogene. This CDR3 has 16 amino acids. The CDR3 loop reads CASSLRLAGAKNIQYF. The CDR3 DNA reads TGTGCCAGCAGCCTCCGACTAGCGGGGGCCAAAAACATTCAGTACTTC.

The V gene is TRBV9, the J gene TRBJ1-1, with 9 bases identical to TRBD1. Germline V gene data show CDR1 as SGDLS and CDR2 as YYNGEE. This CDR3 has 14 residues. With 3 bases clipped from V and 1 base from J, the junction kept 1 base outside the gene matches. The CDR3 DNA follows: TGTGCCAGCAGCGCGACAGGGGGGAACACTGAAGCTTTCTTT. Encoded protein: CASSATGGNTEAFF. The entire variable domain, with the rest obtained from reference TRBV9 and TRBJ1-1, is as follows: DSGVTQTPKHLITATGQRVTLRCSPRSGDLSVYWYQQSLDQGLQFLIQYYNGEERAKGNILERFSAQQFPDLHSELNLSSLELGDSALYFCASSATGGNTEAFFGQGTRLTVV.

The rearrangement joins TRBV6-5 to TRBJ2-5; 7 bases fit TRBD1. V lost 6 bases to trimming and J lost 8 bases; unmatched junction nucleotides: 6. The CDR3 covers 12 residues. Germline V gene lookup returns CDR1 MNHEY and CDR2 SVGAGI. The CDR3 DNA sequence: TGTGCCAGCAGGACAGGGCCCAGAACCCAGTACTTC. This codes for CASRTGPRTQYF.

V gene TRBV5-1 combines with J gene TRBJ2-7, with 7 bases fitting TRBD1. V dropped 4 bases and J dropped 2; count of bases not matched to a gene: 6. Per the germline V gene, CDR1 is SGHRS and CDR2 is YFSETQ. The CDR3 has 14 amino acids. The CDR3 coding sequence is TGCGCCAGCAGCCGAAGAGGGACAGCCTACGAGCAGTACTTC. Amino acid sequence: CASSRRGTAYEQYF.

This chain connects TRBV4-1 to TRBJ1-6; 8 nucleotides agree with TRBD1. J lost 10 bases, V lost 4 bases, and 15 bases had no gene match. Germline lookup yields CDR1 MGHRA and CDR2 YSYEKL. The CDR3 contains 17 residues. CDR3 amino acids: CASSLTALQGGNSPLHF. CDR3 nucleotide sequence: TGCGCCAGCAGCCTTACCGCCCTACAGGGGGGGAACTCACCCCTCCACTTT.

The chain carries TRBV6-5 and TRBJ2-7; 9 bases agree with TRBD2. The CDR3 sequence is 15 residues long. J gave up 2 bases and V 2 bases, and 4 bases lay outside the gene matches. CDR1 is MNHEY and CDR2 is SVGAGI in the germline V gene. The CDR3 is CASSYGSSGAYEQYF. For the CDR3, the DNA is TGTGCCAGCAGTTACGGGTCTAGCGGGGCCTACGAGCAGTACTTC.

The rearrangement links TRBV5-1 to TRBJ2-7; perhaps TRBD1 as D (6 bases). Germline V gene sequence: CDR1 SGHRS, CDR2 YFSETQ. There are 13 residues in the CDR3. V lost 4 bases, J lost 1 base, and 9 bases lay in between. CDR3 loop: CASSPQGSYEQYF. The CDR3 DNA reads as TGCGCCAGCAGCCCACAGGGATCCTACGAGCAGTACTTC. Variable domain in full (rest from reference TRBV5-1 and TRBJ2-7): KAGVTQTPRYLIKTRGQQVTLSCSPISGHRSVSWYQQTPGQGLQFLFEYFSETQRNKGNFPGRFSGRQFSNSRSEMNVSTLELGDSALYLCASSPQGSYEQYFGPGTRLTVT.

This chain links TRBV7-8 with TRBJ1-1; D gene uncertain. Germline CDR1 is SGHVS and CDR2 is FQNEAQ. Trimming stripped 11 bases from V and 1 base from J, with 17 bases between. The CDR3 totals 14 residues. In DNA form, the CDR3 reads TGTGCCCCCCGTGGAGGCGAAGGGAACACTGAAGCTTTCTTT. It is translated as CAPRGGEGNTEAFF.

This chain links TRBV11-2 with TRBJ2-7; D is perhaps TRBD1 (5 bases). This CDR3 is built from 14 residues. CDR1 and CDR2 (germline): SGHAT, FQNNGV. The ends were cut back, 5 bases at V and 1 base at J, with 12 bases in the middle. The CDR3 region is CASSPGQESYEQYF. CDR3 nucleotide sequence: TGTGCCAGCAGCCCTGGACAAGAGTCCTACGAGCAGTACTTC.

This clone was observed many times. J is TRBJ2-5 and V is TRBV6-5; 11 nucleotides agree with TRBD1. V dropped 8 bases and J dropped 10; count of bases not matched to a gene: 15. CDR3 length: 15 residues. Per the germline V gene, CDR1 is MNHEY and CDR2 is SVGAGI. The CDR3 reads CASGRRTGGLRDQYF. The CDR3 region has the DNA TGTGCCAGCGGCCGACGGACAGGGGGCCTCAGGGACCAGTACTTC.

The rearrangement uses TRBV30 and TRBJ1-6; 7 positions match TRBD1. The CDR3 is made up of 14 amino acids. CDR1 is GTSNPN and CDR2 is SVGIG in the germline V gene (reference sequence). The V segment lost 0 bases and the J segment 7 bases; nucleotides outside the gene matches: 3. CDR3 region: CAWSVGTVNSPLHF. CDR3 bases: TGTGCCTGGAGTGTTGGGACAGTGAATTCACCCCTCCACTTT.

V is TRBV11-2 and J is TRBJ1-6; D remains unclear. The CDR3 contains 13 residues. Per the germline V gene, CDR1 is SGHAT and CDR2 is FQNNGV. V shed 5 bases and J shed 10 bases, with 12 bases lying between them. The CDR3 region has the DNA TGTGCCAGCAGCCCAGCAGGAGGATCACCCCTCCACTTT. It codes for CASSPAGGSPLHF.

This chain's CDR3 is CASSYSGQSAPEAFF. As DNA, the CDR3 is TGTGCCAGCAGTTACTCGGGACAGTCTGCCCCTGAAGCTTTCTTT. The chain has TRBV6-6 and TRBJ1-1; TRBD1 agrees at 7 bases. With 0 bases clipped from V and 6 bases from J, the junction kept 7 bases outside the gene matches. The germline CDR1 and CDR2 sequences are MNHNY and SVGAGI (reference sequence). CDR3 length: 15 residues.

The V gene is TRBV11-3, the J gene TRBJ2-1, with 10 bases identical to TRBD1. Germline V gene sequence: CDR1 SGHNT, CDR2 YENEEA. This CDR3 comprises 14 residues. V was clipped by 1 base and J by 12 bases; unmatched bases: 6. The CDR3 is CASSLGTGGPGQFF. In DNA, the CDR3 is TGTGCCAGCAGCTTAGGGACAGGGGGTCCTGGGCAGTTCTTC. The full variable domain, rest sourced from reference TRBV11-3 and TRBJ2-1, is EAGVVQSPRYKIIEKKQPVAFWCNPISGHNTLYWYLQNLGQGPELLIRYENEEAVDDSQLPKDRFSAERLKGVDSTLKIQPAELGDSAVYLCASSLGTGGPGQFFGPGTRLTVL.

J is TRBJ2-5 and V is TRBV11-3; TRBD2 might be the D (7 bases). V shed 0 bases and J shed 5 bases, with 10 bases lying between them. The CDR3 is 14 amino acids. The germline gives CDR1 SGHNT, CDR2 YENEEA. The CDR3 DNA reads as TGTGCCAGCAGCTTAGAAGGGGGAGGGGAGACCCAGTACTTC. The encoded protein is CASSLEGGGETQYF.

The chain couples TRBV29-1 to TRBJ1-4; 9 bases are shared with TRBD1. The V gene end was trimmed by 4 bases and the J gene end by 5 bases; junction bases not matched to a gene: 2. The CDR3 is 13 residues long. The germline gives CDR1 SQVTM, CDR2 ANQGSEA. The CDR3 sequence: CSVGGQGNEKLFF. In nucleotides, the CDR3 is TGCAGCGTTGGGGGACAGGGCAATGAAAAACTGTTTTTT.

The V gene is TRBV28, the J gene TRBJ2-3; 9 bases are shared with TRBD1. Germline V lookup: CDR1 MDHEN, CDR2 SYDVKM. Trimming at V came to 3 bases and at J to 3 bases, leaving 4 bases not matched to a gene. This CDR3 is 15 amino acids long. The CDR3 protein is CASSLGTGRTDTQYF. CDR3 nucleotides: TGTGCCAGCAGTTTGGGGACAGGGAGGACAGATACGCAGTATTTT.

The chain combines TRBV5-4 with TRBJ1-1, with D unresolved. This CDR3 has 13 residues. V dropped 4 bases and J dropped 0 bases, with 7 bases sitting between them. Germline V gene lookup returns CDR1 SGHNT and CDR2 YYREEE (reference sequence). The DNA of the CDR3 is TGTGCCAGCAGCCCTAGCATGAACACTGAAGCTTTCTTT. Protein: CASSPSMNTEAFF. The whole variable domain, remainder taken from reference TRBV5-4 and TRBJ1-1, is ETGVTQSPTHLIKTRGQQVTLRCSSQSGHNTVSWYQQALGQGPQFIFQYYREEENGRGNFPPRFSGLQFPNYSSELNVNALELDDSALYLCASSPSMNTEAFFGQGTRLTVV.

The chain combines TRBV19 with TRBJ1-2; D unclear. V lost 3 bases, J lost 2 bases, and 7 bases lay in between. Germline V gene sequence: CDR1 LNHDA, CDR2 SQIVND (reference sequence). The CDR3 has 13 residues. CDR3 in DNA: TGTGCCAGTAGTATCAACAAGAACTATGGCTACACCTTC. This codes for CASSINKNYGYTF.

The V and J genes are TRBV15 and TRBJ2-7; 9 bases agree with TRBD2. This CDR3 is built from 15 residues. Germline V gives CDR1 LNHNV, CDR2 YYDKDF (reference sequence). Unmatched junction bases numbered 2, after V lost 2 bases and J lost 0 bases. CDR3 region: CATSRSSGSSYEQYF. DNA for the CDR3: TGTGCCACCAGCAGAAGTAGCGGGAGCTCCTACGAGCAGTACTTC.

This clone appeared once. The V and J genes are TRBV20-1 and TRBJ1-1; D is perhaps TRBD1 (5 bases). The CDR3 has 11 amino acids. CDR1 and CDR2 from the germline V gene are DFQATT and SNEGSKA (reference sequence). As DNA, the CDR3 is TGCAGGGGGGGACCGAACACTGAAGCTTTCTTT. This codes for CRGGPNTEAFF.

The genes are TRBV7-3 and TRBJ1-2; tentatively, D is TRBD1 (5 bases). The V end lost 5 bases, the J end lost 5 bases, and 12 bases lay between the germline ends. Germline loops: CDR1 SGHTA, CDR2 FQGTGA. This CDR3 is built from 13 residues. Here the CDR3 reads CASSIDSSYGYTF. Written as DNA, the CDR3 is TGTGCCAGCAGCATTGACAGCTCATATGGCTACACCTTC.

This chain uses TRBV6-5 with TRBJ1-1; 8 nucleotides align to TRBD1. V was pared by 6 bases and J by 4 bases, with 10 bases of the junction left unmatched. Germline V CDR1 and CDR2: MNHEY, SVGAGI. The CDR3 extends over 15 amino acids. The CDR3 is CASRDRDSLATEAFF. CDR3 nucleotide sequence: TGTGCCAGCAGGGACAGGGACAGCCTGGCCACTGAAGCTTTCTTT.

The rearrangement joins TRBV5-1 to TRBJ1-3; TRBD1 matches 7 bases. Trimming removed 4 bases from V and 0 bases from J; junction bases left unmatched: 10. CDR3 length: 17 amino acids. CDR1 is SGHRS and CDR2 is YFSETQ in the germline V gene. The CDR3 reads CASSPWGQSSSGNTIYF. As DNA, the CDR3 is TGCGCCAGCAGCCCCTGGGGACAGAGTAGCTCTGGAAACACCATATATTTT.

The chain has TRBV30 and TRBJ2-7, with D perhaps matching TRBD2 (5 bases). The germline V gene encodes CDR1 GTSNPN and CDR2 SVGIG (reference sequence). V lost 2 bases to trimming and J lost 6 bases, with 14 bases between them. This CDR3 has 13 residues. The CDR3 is CAWSTGNTPEQYF. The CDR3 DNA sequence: TGTGCCTGGAGTACCGGGAACACCCCCGAGCAGTACTTC.

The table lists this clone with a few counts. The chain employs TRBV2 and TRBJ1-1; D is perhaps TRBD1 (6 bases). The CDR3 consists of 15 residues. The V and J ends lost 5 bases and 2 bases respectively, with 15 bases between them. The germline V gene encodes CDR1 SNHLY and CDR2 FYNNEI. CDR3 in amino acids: CASSNYLQGNTEAFF. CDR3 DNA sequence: TGTGCCAGCAGTAATTATCTACAGGGTAACACTGAAGCTTTCTTT.

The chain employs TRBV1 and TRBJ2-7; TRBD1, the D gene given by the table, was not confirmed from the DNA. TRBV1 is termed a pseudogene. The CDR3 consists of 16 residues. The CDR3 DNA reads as TGCACCAGCAGCCAAGCCGGGACAGGGGTGTCCTACGAGCAGTACTTC. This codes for CTSSQAGTGVSYEQYF.